The T cell receptor (beta chain) described here comes from a study of T-cell reconstitution after alpha-beta-depleted transplantation in children. Germline lookup yields CDR1 MNHNS and CDR2 SASEGT. Trimming stripped 10 bases from V and 3 bases from J, with 10 bases between. The CDR3 is 13 residues long. This clonotype turned up a few times. Molecular barcoding with unique molecular identifiers was used for the TCRbeta library. TCRdb called the PCR reads again in MiXCR, with one record for every CDR3 protein. Found here are hundreds of thousands of distinct CDR3 sequences, 15% to 20% of them singletons; the top ten hold over 0.95%.

This material consisted of PBMCs from the stem cell graft donor, taken from the stem cell graft. The rearrangement joins TRBV6-1 to TRBJ2-6; D call uncertain. The receptor's source is a human donor who donated a stem cell graft to a child with acute myeloid leukemia. The CDR3 protein is CATRPFGANVLTF. In DNA, the CDR3 is TGTGCCACCCGCCCATTTGGGGCCAACGTCCTGACTTTC.